This T cell receptor (beta chain) was sequenced during a study of beta chain features in type 1 diabetes (dated 2018 in TCRdb). Regarding the complete study: No differences in mean age, gender distribution, total cell number or subset yield were found between patients and healthy donors. Whereas all 28 donors provided naive and central memory subsets, regulatory and stem cell-like memory subsets were isolated from just 8 patients and roughly 8 healthy donors. Across all samples, approximately 98,000,000 sorted cells were examined, and cell number per subset correlated strongly with RNA yield. In the study, recently diagnosed type 1 diabetes patients and matched healthy donors were compared on the TCRB repertoires of their sorted circulating CD4+ T cell subsets.

The research as a whole found: Type 1 diabetes patients showed a moderate but significant shortening of TCRB CDR3 length in all four CD4+ subsets. PCR may preferentially amplify shorter templates, but because patient and control samples were amplified and corrected together, any resulting skew would affect both groups equally. Sequencing cDNA rather than genomic DNA could over-represent highly expressing activated cells, although activation and CD3 levels did not differ between groups. Only small numbers of individuals were included in the HLA sub-analyses, which left unresolved whether HLA type had any influence on TCRB rearrangement. Naive, central memory and regulatory TCRB repertoires appeared to be more alike among patients than among healthy donors. Patients with type 1 diabetes made fewer insertions and deleted more nucleotides at VDJ recombination sites, implying thymic rearrangement abnormalities.

Including cysteine and phenylalanine, the CDR3 has 16 amino acids. Only the CDR3 DNA is retained, 48 bases long and in frame from the first base. Taken from the germline V gene, the CDR1 and CDR2 loops are LGHNA and YNFKEQ. V is trimmed back by 4 bases and J by 5 bases, and the junction contains 6 bases that no gene match accounts for. All of the isolated RNA was reverse transcribed with the High Capacity cDNA Reverse Transcription Kit, so expressed TCRB transcripts were sequenced. Deep immunoSEQ sequencing was applied to naive, central memory and regulatory T cell samples, giving an average of around 4 million total reads per sample. Sorted cells were lysed in RLT buffer and RNA was extracted with DNase-treated RNeasy Micro or Mini kits, depending on cell number. Each cell subset was processed separately to prevent cross-contamination, with patient and healthy donor samples processed together. The immunoSEQ multiplex PCR was used to amplify TCRB sequences from cDNA, generating 87-bp fragments that spanned the CDR3 region. Sequencing of the amplicons was performed on the Illumina HiSeq platform. As for the original processing: Synthetic template baselines were used to correct PCR bias computationally, reads within Hamming distance 2 were collapsed together, and singletons that could not be merged were discarded. Reads were aligned against IMGT so that V, D and J genes, CDR3 length and insertions or deletions at six rearrangement sites could be assigned. Within each subset, clonotype counts were normalized to sorted cell number, after which true diversity and Gini coefficients were computed with the tcR R package. The overlap coefficient, calculated on TCRB nucleotide sequences, was used to quantify repertoire sharing. Out-of-frame TCRB sequences from naive cells were analyzed as a proxy for the pre-selection repertoire. The table was pulled from immuneACCESS by TCRdb, which kept in-frame rearrangements only. Such tables lose some clones; where checked, under half of the loss comes from unresolved V genes, and the rest has no known cause. The V and J calls and the clone size are those of that table, but D and trimming were determined from the DNA. This sample has more than 300,000 clones in its table, and approximately 15% of those were observed once. Roughly 0.017% of the sample rests with the top ten.

Each donor gave one peripheral blood draw, averaging roughly 120 mL, which was collected into heparinised tubes. A BD FACSAria II was used to sort naive, central memory, regulatory and stem cell-like memory CD4+ T cells with a panel that included CD45RO, CCR7, CD25, CD127, CD95 and CD27. A purity above 95% was achieved for all sorted populations. PBMCs were separated immediately by Lymphoprep density gradient centrifugation and were stained directly, without being cultured. So that batch effects would be minimized, each experiment stained and sorted samples in pairs, pairing one healthy donor with one patient. This clone occurred a few times. Its cognate antigen has yet to be identified. No much larger clone is present one base from it, and per-base qualities are unavailable.

Rearrangement joined TRBV4-2 to TRBJ2-1; TRBD2 aligns with 12 central bases. The clonotype originates from a young woman in good health. The material sequenced was naive CD4+ T cells from blood. The cell subset or site label for this specimen denotes: true naive CD4+ T cells. The CDR3 region: CASSPRTSGTNNEQFF. At the DNA level, the sequence is TGTGCCAGCAGCCCCCGGACTAGCGGGACAAACAATGAGCAGTTCTTC.